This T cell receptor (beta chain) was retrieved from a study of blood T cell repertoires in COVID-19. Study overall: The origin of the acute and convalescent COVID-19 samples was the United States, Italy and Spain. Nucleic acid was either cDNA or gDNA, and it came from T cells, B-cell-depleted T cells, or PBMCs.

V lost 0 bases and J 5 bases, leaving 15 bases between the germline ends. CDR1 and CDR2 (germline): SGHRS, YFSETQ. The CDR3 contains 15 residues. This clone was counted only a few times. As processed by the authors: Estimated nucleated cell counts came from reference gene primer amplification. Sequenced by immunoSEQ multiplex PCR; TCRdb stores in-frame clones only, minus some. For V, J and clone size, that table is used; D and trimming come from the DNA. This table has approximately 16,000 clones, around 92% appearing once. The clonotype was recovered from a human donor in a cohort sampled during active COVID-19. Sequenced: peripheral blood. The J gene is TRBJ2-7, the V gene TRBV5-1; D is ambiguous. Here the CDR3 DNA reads TGCGCCAGCAGCTTGGCTCCGACTTCCCCCCACGAGCAGTACTTC. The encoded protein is CASSLAPTSPHEQYF.